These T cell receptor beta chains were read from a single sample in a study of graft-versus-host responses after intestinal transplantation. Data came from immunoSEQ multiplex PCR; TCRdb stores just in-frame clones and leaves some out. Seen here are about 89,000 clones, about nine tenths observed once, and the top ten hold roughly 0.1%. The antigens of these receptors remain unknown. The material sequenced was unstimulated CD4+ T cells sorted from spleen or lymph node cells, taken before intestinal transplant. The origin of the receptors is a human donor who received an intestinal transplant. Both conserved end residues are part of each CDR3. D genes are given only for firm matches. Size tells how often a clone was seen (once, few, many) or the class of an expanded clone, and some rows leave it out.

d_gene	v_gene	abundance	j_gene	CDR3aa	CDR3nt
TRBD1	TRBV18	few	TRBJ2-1	CASSPLDRVSYNEQFF	TGTGCCAGCTCACCACTGGACAGGGTATCCTACAATGAGCAGTTCTTC
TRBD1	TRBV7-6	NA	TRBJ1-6	CASSPQMTGVFPSPLHF	TGTGCCAGCAGCCCCCAAATGACAGGGGTATTCCCCTCACCCCTCCACTTT
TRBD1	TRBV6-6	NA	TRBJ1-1	CASTETGGFEAFF	TGTGCCAGCACCGAGACAGGGGGCTTTGAAGCTTTCTTT
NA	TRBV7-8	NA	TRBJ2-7	CASSFPVRGFTYEQYF	TGTGCCAGCAGCTTCCCAGTCCGGGGTTTCACCTACGAGCAGTACTTC
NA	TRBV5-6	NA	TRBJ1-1	CASSLGSGRTEAFF	TGTGCCAGCAGCTTGGGGTCGGGTCGCACTGAAGCTTTCTTT
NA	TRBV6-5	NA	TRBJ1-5	CASSPARGQPQHF	TGTGCCAGCAGTCCTGCTCGGGGACAGCCCCAGCATTTT
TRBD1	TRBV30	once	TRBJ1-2	CAWSIRVGTGSFYGYTF	TGTGCCTGGAGTATTAGGGTCGGGACAGGGTCATTCTATGGCTACACCTTC
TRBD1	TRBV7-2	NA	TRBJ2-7	CASSPKGGAFYEQYF	TGTGCCAGCAGCCCGAAAGGGGGCGCTTTCTACGAGCAGTACTTC
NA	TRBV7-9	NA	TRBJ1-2	CASSLLGRAGINYGYTF	TGTGCCAGCAGCTTACTCGGGCGGGCAGGCATCAACTATGGCTACACCTTC
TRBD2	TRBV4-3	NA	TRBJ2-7	CASSQDLGLAGGLYEQYF	TGCGCCAGCAGCCAAGATCTAGGGCTAGCGGGGGGACTTTACGAGCAGTACTTC
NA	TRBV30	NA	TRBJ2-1	CAWSVRGGGSEQFF	TGTGCCTGGAGTGTACGGGGAGGGGGTAGTGAGCAGTTCTTC
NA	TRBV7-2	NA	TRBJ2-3	CASSSLGAEDTQYF	TGTGCCAGCAGCTCATTAGGGGCCGAAGATACGCAGTATTTT
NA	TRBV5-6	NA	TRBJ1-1	CASSLGQYTEAFF	TGTGCCAGCAGCCTAGGCCAATACACTGAAGCTTTCTTT
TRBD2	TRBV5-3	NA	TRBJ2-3	CARSPTMRGSTDTQYF	TGTGCCAGAAGCCCCACTATGCGGGGGAGCACAGATACGCAGTATTTT
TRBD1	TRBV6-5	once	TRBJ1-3	CASSYLGQGENTIYF	TGTGCCAGCAGTTACTTGGGACAGGGAGAAAACACCATATATTTT
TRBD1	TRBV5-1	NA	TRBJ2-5	CASSLINRGETQYF	TGCGCCAGCAGCCTGATAAACAGGGGAGAGACCCAGTACTTC
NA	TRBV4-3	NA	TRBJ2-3	CASSLGTPQDTQYF	TGCGCCAGCAGCCTAGGGACTCCTCAAGATACGCAGTATTTT
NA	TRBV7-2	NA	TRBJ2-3	CASSRVFTDTQYF	TGTGCCAGCAGCCGCGTCTTCACAGATACGCAGTATTTT
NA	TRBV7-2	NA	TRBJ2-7	CASSLVFQSYEQYF	TGTGCCAGCAGCTTAGTTTTCCAGTCCTACGAGCAGTACTTC
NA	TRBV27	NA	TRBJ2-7	CASSLAGSPSYEQYF	TGTGCCAGCAGTTTAGCAGGGTCCCCCTCCTACGAGCAGTACTTC
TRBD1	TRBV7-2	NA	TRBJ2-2	CASSLNRGRGELFF	TGTGCCAGCAGCTTAAACAGGGGGCGGGGGGAGCTGTTTTTT
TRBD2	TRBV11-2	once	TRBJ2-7	CASSPGGQSYEQYF	TGTGCCAGCAGCCCGGGGGGGCAGTCCTACGAGCAGTACTTC
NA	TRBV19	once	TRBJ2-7	CASSIAISYEQYF	TGTGCCAGTAGTATAGCCATCTCCTACGAGCAGTACTTC
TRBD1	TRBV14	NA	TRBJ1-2	CASSQRGQGNNYGYTF	TGTGCCAGCAGCCAACGGGGACAGGGGAATAACTATGGCTACACCTTC
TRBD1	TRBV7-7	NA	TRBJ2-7	CASSRDRGYEQYF	TGTGCCAGCAGCCGGGACAGGGGCTACGAGCAGTACTTC
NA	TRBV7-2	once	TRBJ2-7	CASSLVAGKTYEQYF	TGTGCCAGCAGCTTAGTGGCGGGGAAAACCTACGAGCAGTACTTC
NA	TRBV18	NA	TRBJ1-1	CASSPAGVTEAFF	TGTGCCAGCTCACCGGCGGGGGTGACTGAAGCTTTCTTT
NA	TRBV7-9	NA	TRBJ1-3	CASSLQGSGNTIYF	TGTGCCAGCAGCTTGCAGGGATCTGGAAACACCATATATTTT
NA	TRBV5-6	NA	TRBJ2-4	CASSLRRDSIAKNIQYF	TGTGCCAGCAGCTTGCGCAGAGACTCTATAGCCAAAAACATTCAGTACTTC
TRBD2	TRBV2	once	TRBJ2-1	CASSSSTSGGNNEQFF	TGTGCCAGCAGTTCAAGCACTAGCGGGGGAAACAATGAGCAGTTCTTC
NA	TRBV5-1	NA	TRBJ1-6	CASSSSAGYYSPLHF	TGCGCCAGCAGCTCCAGCGCAGGGTATTATTCACCCCTCCACTTT
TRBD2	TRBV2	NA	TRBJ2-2	CASSGAGVTTGELFF	TGTGCCAGCAGTGGGGCGGGGGTTACTACCGGGGAGCTGTTTTTT
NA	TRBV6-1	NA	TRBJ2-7	CASSESREQYF	TGTGCCAGCAGTGAATCGCGCGAGCAGTACTTC
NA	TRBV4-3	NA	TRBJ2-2	CASSQVRPPNTGELFF	TGCGCCAGCAGCCAAGTCAGGCCCCCGAACACCGGGGAGCTGTTTTTT
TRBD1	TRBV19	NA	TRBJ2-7	CASRPGQGYYEQYF	TGTGCCAGTAGGCCGGGACAGGGGTACTACGAGCAGTACTTC
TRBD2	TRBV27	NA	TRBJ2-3	CASSLRGPGLSGNTDTQYF	TGTGCCAGCAGTTTAAGGGGACCGGGACTTAGCGGGAACACAGATACGCAGTATTTT
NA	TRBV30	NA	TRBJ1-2	CAWRNRANYGYTF	TGTGCCTGGAGGAACCGGGCTAACTATGGCTACACCTTC
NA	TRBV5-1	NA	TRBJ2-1	CASSTGLENNEQFF	TGCGCCAGCAGCACGGGACTCGAAAACAATGAGCAGTTCTTC
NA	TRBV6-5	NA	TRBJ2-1	CASSPRGLNEQFF	TGTGCCAGCAGCCCGAGGGGGTTAAATGAGCAGTTCTTC
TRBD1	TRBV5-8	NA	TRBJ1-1	CASSPGQISFNTEAFF	TGTGCCAGCAGCCCGGGACAGATATCATTTAACACTGAAGCTTTCTTT
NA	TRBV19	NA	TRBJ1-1	CASGAGPMNTEAFF	TGTGCCAGTGGGGCGGGGCCCATGAACACTGAAGCTTTCTTT
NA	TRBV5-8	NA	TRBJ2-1	CASSFSFYNEQFF	TGTGCCAGCAGCTTCTCTTTCTACAATGAGCAGTTCTTC
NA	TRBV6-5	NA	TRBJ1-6	CASRPDRSSTSPLHF	TGTGCCAGCAGACCCGACAGATCCTCTACTTCACCCCTCCACTTT